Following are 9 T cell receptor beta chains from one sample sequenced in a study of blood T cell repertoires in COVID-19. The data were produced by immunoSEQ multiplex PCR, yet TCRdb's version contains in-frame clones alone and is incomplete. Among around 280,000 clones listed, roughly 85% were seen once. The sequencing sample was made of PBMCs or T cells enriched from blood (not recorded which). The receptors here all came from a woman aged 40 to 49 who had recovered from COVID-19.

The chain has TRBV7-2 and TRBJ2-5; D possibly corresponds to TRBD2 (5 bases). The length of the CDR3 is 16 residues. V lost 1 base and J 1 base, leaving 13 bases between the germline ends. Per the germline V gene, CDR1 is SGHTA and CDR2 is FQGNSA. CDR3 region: CASSLGGLYGQETQYF. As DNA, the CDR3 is TGTGCCAGCAGCTTAGGAGGACTCTACGGCCAAGAGACCCAGTACTTC.

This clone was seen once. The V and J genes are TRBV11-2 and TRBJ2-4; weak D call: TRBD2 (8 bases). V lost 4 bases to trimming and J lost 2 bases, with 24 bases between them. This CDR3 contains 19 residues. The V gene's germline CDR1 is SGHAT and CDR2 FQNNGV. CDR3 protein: CASSSLAGQTQGTKNIQYF. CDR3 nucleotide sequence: TGTGCCAGCAGCTCCTTAGCGGGACAGACCCAGGGGACCAAAAACATTCAGTACTTC.

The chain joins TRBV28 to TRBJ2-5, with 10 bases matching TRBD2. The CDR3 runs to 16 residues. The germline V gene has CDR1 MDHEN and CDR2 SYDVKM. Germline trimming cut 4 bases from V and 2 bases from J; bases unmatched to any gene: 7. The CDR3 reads CASSSPPGLAQETQYF. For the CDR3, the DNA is TGTGCCAGCAGTTCCCCCCCGGGACTAGCGCAAGAGACCCAGTACTTC.

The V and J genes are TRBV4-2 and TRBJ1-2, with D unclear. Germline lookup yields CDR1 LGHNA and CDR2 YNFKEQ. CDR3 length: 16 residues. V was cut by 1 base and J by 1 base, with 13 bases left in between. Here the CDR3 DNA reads TGTGCCAGCAGCCAAGGAAGGCAGGAATTTAACTATGGCTACACCTTC. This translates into CASSQGRQEFNYGYTF.

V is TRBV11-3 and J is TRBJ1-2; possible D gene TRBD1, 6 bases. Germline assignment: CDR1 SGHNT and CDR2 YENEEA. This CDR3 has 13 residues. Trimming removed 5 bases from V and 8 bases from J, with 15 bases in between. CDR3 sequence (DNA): TGTGCCAGCAGCCACCAAGGGACAAAGGGCTACACCTTC. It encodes CASSHQGTKGYTF.

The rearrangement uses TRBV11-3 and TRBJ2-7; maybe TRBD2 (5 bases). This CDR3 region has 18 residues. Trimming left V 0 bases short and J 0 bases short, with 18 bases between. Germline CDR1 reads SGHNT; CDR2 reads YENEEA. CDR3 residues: CASSLDRGPSRSSYEQYF. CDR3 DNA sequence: TGTGCCAGCAGCTTAGATCGAGGGCCGTCTCGGAGCTCCTACGAGCAGTACTTC.

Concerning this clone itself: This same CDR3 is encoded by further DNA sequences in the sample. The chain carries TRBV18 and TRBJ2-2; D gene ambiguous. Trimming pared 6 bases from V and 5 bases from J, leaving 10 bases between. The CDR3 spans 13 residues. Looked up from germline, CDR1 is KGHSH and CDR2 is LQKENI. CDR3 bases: TGTGCCAGCTCGCCCGACACAACCGGGGAGCTGTTTTTT. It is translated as CASSPDTTGELFF.

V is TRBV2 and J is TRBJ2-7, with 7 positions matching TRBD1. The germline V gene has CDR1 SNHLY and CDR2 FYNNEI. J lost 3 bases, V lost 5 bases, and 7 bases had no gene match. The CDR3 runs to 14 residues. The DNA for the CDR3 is TGTGCCAGCAGTCAAGAGGGACAGAACTACGAGCAGTACTTC. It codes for CASSQEGQNYEQYF. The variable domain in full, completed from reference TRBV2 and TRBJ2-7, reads EPEVTQTPSHQVTQMGQEVILRCVPISNHLYFYWYRQILGQKVEFLVSFYNNEISEKSEIFDDQFSVERPDGSNFTLKIRSTKLEDSAMYFCASSQEGQNYEQYFGPGTRLTVT.

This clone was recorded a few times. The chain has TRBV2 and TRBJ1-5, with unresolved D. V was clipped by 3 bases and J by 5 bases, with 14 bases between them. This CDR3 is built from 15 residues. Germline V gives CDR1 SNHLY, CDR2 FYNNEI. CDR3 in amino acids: CASSEVARKYQPQHF. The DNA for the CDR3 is TGTGCCAGCAGTGAGGTCGCCAGAAAATATCAGCCCCAGCATTTT.